The present TCR beta chain was sequenced within a study of T cell responses to AZD1222 COVID-19 vaccine. Comment on this clone: The antigen is not known.

Generated by immunoSEQ multiplex PCR, the TCRdb table keeps only in-frame clones and is missing some. In the table there are about 94,000 clones, 85% of which are singletons. Study conclusions and caveats: Vaccine-associated CD4 TCRs spanned spike, dominant at 160-218 and 743-854. Baseline seropositivity occurred in only six AZD1222 recipients. No repertoire was sampled before or during the peak T cell response, only after it. The study reported that nearly half of spike-specific TCRs target unmutated variant regions.

Trimming stripped 8 bases from V and 2 bases from J, with 16 bases between. The germline gives CDR1 MDHEN, CDR2 SYDVKM. This CDR3 is 14 amino acids long. This clonotype was sampled from an adult who received the AZD1222 COVID-19 vaccine. This chain connects TRBV28 to TRBJ2-7; D is possibly TRBD1 (6 bases). The sample here was peripheral blood, taken 28 days after the second AZD1222 dose. CDR3 protein: CASRPRKGAYEQYF. CDR3 bases: TGTGCCAGCCGCCCCCGTAAGGGGGCCTACGAGCAGTACTTC.